The table lists the clone carrying this T cell receptor beta chain with many counts. What it binds is not known. TCRdb re-derived calls from the multiplex PCR reads in MiXCR, one entry per CDR3 protein. The repertoire has some 85,000 distinct CDR3 sequences, approximately 31% of them found once; the top ten carry over 8%. The CDR3 runs to 18 residues. After removal of 4 bases from V and 3 bases from J, the junction contained 14 bases not matched to a gene. Germline lookup yields CDR1 SGDLS and CDR2 YYNGEE. Axillary draining lymph nodes of breast cancer patients supplied the node samples. This sample was taken from a study of breast tumors, draining lymph nodes, adjacent tissues. Study-wide points: Tumor repertoires ranked between lymph nodes and nontumor tissue in diversity, with V and J gene preferences.

Sequencing was performed on axillary lymph node tissue. This chain joins TRBV9 and TRBJ2-1; 9 bases align to TRBD2. The clonotype was recovered from a female donor with breast cancer. Some clones in this sample may be carry-over from other donors' samples. This CDR3 reads CASSSTYYLAGVYNEQFF. As DNA, the CDR3 is TGTGCCAGCAGCTCAACCTACTACTTAGCGGGAGTCTACAATGAGCAGTTCTTC.